This T cell receptor beta chain was obtained from a study of type 1 regulatory T cells. Background on the study: This in vitro CD4 product, T-allo10, is enriched for Tr1 cells and alloantigen-specific.

T-allo10 cells from the graft donor were described as anergic, host-alloantigen-specific, and alloantigen-specific suppressors. In TCRdb, the reads were re-called with MiXCR into one record per CDR3 protein. The table lists around 69,000 distinct CDR3 sequences, around 57% of them singletons. The V end lost 0 bases, the J end lost 3 bases, and 8 bases lay between the germline ends. From germline, CDR1 is SGHTA and CDR2 FQGNSA. This CDR3 is built from 15 residues. This clonotype was seen a few times. Its antigen is currently unknown. Sequencing was carried out using cultured T cells, either the whole culture or a sorted T cell fraction (not recorded which). The sample's subset: Tr1-enriched cell product generated in vitro against host alloantigens. This sequence joins TRBV7-2 and TRBJ2-2, with D maybe TRBD2 (5 bases). The receptor was derived from a human donor in good health. The CDR3 nucleotides read TGTGCCAGCAGCTTAGCGGGAGTACACACCGGGGAGCTGTTTTTT. It translates to CASSLAGVHTGELFF. Using reference TRBV7-2 and TRBJ2-2 for the parts outside the CDR3, the full variable domain is GAGVSQSPSNKVTEKGKDVELRCDPISGHTALYWYRQSLGQGLEFLIYFQGNSAPDKSGLPSDRFSAERTGGSVSTLTIQRTQQEDSAVYLCASSLAGVHTGELFFGEGSRLTVL.